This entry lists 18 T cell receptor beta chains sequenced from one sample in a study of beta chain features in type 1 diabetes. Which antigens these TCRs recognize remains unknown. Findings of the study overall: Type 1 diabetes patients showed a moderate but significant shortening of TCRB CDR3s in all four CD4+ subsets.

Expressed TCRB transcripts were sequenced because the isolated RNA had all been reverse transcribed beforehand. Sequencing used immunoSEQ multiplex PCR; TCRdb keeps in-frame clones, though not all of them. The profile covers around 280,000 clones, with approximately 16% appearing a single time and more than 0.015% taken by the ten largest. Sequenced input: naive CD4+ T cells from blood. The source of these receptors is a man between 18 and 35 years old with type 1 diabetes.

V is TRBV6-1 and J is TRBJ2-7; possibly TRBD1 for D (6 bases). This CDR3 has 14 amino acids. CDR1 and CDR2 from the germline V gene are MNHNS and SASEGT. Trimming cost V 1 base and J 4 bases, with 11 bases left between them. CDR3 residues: CASSEGQATYEQYF. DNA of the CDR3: TGTGCCAGCAGTGAAGGACAGGCTACTTACGAGCAGTACTTC.

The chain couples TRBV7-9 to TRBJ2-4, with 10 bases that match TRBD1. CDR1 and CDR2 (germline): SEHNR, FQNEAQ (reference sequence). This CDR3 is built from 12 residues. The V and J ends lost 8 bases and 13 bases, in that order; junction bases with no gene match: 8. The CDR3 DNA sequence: TGTGCCAGCTCCGGGACAGGGGTCCCCCAGTACTTC. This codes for CASSGTGVPQYF.

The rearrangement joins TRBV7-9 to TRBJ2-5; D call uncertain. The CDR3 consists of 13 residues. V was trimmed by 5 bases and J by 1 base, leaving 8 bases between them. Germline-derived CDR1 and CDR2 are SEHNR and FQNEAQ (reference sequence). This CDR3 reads CASSLSPQETQYF. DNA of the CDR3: TGTGCCAGCAGCCTAAGCCCCCAAGAGACCCAGTACTTC.

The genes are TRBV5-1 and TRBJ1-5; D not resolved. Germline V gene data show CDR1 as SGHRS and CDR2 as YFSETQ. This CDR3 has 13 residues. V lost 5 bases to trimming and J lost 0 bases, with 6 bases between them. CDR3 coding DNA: TGCGCCAGCAGTGTCTTTAGCAATCAGCCCCAGCATTTT. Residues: CASSVFSNQPQHF.

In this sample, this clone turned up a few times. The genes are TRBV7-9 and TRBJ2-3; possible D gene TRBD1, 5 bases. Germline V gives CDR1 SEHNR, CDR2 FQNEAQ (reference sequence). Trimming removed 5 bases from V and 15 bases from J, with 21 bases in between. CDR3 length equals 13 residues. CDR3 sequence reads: CASSPQGASQGYF. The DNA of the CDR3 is TGTGCCAGCAGCCCTCAGGGCGCCTCCCAGGGATATTTT.

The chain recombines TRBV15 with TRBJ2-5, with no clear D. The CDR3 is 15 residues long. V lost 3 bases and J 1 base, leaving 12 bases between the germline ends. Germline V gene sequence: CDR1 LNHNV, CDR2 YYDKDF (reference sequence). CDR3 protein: CATSRDLQVQETQYF. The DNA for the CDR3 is TGTGCCACCAGCAGGGATCTTCAGGTCCAAGAGACCCAGTACTTC.

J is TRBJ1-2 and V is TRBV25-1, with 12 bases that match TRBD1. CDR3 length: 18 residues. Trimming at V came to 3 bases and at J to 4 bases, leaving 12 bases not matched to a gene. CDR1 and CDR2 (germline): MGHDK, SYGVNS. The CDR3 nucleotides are TGTGCCAGCAGTGATTTAGGGACAGGGGGCGATGGAAGCTATGGCTACACCTTC. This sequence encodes CASSDLGTGGDGSYGYTF.

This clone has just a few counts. The CDR3 bases are TGTGCCAGCAGCTTAGAAAGTGGCGAGACCCAGTACTTC. Encoded protein: CASSLESGETQYF. This chain links TRBV7-2 with TRBJ2-5; D not certain. CDR1 and CDR2 (germline): SGHTA, FQGNSA. The CDR3 has 13 amino acids. Deletions cut 1 base from V and 5 bases from J, with 8 bases between.

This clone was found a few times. The CDR3 DNA reads as TGTGCCTGGAGTATGAAACGGAATGAAAAACTGTTTTTT. The encoded protein is CAWSMKRNEKLFF. The V gene is TRBV30, the J gene TRBJ1-4, with D hard to call. The germline CDR1 and CDR2 sequences are GTSNPN and SVGIG (reference sequence). Deletions cut 2 bases from V and 5 bases from J, with 9 bases between. The CDR3 is 13 amino acids.

DNA for the CDR3: TGCGCCAGCAGCCCTCCGTGGTCCGGTTCCGAGCAGTACTTC. It encodes CASSPPWSGSEQYF. The chain uses TRBV4-1 and TRBJ2-7; D ambiguous. The CDR3 totals 14 residues. V was trimmed by 4 bases and J by 6 bases, leaving 16 bases between them. Germline CDR1 is MGHRA and CDR2 is YSYEKL.

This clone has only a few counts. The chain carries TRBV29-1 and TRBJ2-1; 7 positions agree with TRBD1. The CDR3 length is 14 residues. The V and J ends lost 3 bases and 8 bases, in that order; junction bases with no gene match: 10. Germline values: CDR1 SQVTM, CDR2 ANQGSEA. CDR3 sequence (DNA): TGCAGCGTTGATCCTCTCAGGGGGTATGATGAGCAGTTCTTC. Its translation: CSVDPLRGYDEQFF.

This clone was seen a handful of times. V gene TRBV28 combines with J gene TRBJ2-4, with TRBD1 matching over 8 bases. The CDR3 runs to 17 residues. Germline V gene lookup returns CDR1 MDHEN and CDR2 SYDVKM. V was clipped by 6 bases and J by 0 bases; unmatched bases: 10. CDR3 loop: CASRSLRQGLAKNIQYF. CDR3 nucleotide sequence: TGTGCCAGCAGGTCCCTTCGACAGGGGCTAGCCAAAAACATTCAGTACTTC.

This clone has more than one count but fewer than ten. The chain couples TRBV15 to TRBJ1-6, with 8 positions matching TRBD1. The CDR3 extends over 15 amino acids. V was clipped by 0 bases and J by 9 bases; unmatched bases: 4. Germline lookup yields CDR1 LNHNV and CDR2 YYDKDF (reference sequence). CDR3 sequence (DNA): TGTGCCACCAGCAGAGATTACAGGGGGGGTTCACCCCTCCACTTT. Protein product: CATSRDYRGGSPLHF.

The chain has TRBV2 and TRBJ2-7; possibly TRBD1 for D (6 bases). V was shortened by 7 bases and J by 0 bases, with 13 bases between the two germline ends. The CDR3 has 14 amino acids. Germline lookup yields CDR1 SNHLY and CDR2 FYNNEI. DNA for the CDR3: TGTGCCAGCAATCCGACAGGCCTCTCCTACGAGCAGTACTTC. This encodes CASNPTGLSYEQYF.

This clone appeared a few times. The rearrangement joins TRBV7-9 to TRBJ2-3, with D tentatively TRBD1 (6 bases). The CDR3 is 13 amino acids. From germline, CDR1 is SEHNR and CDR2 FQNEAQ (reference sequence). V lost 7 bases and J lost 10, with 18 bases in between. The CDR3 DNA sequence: TGTGCCAGCACCCCCCCGGGGCAGGGGCCGCAGTATTTT. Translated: CASTPPGQGPQYF.

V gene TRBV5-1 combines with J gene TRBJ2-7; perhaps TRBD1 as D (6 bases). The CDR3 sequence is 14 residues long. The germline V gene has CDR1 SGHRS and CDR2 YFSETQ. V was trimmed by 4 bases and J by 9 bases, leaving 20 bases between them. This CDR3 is CASSEGNRETVQYF. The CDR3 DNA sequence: TGCGCCAGCAGCGAAGGAAACAGGGAGACAGTGCAGTACTTC.

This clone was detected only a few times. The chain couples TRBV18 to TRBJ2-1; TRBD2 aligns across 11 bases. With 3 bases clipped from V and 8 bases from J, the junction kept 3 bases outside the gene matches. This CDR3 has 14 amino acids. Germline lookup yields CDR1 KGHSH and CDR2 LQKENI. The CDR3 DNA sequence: TGTGCCAGCTCACCGACTAGCGGGGCTGATGAGCAGTTCTTC. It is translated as CASSPTSGADEQFF. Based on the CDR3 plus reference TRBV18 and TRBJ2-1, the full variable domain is NAGVMQNPRHLVRRRGQEARLRCSPMKGHSHVYWYRQLPEEGLKFMVYLQKENIIDESGMPKERFSAEFPKEGPSILRIQQVVRGDSAAYFCASSPTSGADEQFFGPGTRLTVL.

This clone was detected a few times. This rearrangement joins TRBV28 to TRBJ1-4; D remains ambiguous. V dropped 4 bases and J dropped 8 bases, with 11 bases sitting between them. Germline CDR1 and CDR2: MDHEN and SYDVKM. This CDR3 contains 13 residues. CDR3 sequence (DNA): TGTGCCAGCAGTTGGGGAGTCGGGGAAAAACTGTTTTTT. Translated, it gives CASSWGVGEKLFF.